Following are 26 T cell receptor beta chains from one sample sequenced in a study of graft-versus-host responses after intestinal transplantation. Profiling relied on immunoSEQ multiplex PCR, and the TCRdb table lists in-frame clones only, not all of them. The data show about 39,000 clones, over 90% seen once. These receptors have no known antigen. The specimen was unstimulated CD8+ T cells sorted from spleen or lymph node cells, collected before transplant. These receptors all come from a human donor who was the organ donor for an intestinal transplant.

J is TRBJ2-1 and V is TRBV7-9; 7 bases agree with TRBD1. The CDR3 extends over 15 amino acids. V lost 8 bases to trimming and J lost 4 bases; unmatched junction nucleotides: 11. Germline V gives CDR1 SEHNR, CDR2 FQNEAQ (reference sequence). The CDR3 nucleotides are TGTGCCAGCGACAAGACCGGGACAGCTTACAATGAGCAGTTCTTC. Its translation is CASDKTGTAYNEQFF.

The chain couples TRBV4-1 to TRBJ2-7; D could derive from TRBD1 or TRBD2 (5 bases each). Germline CDR1 is MGHRA and CDR2 is YSYEKL. Between the trimmed V and J ends, which lost 0 bases and 9 bases, there was a span of 9 bases. This CDR3 comprises 12 residues. The CDR3 region has the DNA TGCGCCAGCAGCCAAGATGGGGGAATGCAGTACTTC. Translating gives CASSQDGGMQYF.

The genes are TRBV4-1 and TRBJ2-4; D may be TRBD1 (8 bases). V lost 0 bases and J 8 bases, leaving 14 bases between the germline ends. Germline V lookup: CDR1 MGHRA, CDR2 YSYEKL. There are 15 residues in the CDR3. The DNA of the CDR3 is TGCGCCAGCAGCCAAGATTGGACAGGGAGGGACATTCAGTACTTC. Translating gives CASSQDWTGRDIQYF.

On this clone: Other nucleotide sequences from this sample produce the same CDR3. V is TRBV7-2 and J is TRBJ2-1, with 10 bases identical to TRBD2. The CDR3 is 15 amino acids. The V segment lost 1 base and the J segment 4 bases; nucleotides outside the gene matches: 1. Germline V gene sequence: CDR1 SGHTA, CDR2 FQGNSA. CDR3 protein: CASSLGTSGYNEQFF. Here the CDR3 DNA reads TGTGCCAGCAGCTTAGGGACTAGCGGTTACAATGAGCAGTTCTTC.

The sample holds one count of this clone. The gene calls are TRBV27 and TRBJ2-1; D unclear. The germline V and J ends were trimmed by 2 bases and 4 bases, with 12 bases remaining between them. The V gene's germline CDR1 is MNHEY and CDR2 SMNVEV (reference sequence). This CDR3 comprises 15 residues. The CDR3 DNA follows: TGTGCCAGCAGTTTACCAGAGACGCGGTACAATGAGCAGTTCTTC. This translates into CASSLPETRYNEQFF.

The chain recombines TRBV7-3 with TRBJ2-6, with 7 bases that match TRBD2. Germline trimming cut 3 bases from V and 0 bases from J; bases unmatched to any gene: 5. This CDR3 comprises 17 residues. The germline V gene has CDR1 SGHTA and CDR2 FQGTGA. This CDR3 is CASSFGSGSSGANVLTF. In DNA form, the CDR3 reads TGTGCCAGCAGCTTCGGTAGCGGGTCCTCTGGGGCCAACGTCCTGACTTTC.

This clone occurred a few times. The rearrangement joins TRBV21-1 to TRBJ1-2; no DNA check was done on the table's D call, TRBD1. TRBV21-1 is reported as a pseudogene. The CDR3 runs to 13 residues. The CDR3 sequence: CASSTTGVHGYTF. CDR3 sequence (DNA): TGTGCCAGCAGCACAACAGGGGTACATGGCTACACCTTC.

The V gene is TRBV4-3, the J gene TRBJ2-1, with 8 bases fitting TRBD2. Losses at the gene ends were 1 base for V and 4 bases for J; bases not matched to a gene: 3. The CDR3 runs 15 residues. CDR1 LGHNA and CDR2 YSLEER come from the germline V gene. Here the CDR3 DNA reads TGCGCCAGCAGCCAAGTGGCGGGGGGTTACAATGAGCAGTTCTTC. This gives the protein CASSQVAGGYNEQFF.

The chain combines TRBV29-1 with TRBJ2-2, with TRBD2 identical over 8 bases. With 2 bases clipped from V and 4 bases from J, the junction kept 9 bases outside the gene matches. From germline, CDR1 is SQVTM and CDR2 ANQGSEA. This CDR3 comprises 16 residues. This CDR3 reads CSVEIFSGIPTGELFF. The DNA for the CDR3 is TGCAGCGTTGAAATATTTAGCGGGATCCCCACCGGGGAGCTGTTTTTT.

The chain carries TRBV5-6 and TRBJ2-7, with TRBD1 as a possible D gene (5 bases). This CDR3 spans 15 amino acids. V was shortened by 0 bases and J by 0 bases, with 10 bases between the two germline ends. Germline V lookup: CDR1 SGHDT, CDR2 YYEEEE. As DNA, the CDR3 is TGTGCCAGCAGCTTGGCAGGGTCTAGCTCCTACGAGCAGTACTTC. Its protein product is CASSLAGSSSYEQYF. The complete variable domain, with remaining parts taken from reference TRBV5-6 and TRBJ2-7, reads DAGVTQSPTHLIKTRGQQVTLRCSPKSGHDTVSWYQQALGQGPQFIFQYYEEEERQRGNFPDRFSGHQFPNYSSELNVNALLLGDSALYLCASSLAGSSSYEQYFGPGTRLTVT.

The rearrangement uses TRBV28 and TRBJ1-3; D is ambiguous. CDR1 and CDR2 (germline): MDHEN, SYDVKM. V was shortened by 3 bases and J by 3 bases, with 12 bases between the two germline ends. The CDR3 runs 15 residues. CDR3 protein: CASSFSGSYGNTIYF. CDR3 DNA: TGTGCCAGCAGTTTCAGTGGGTCCTATGGAAACACCATATATTTT.

The chain carries TRBV7-6 and TRBJ2-1; D call uncertain. The CDR3 length is 14 residues. Trimming cost V 2 bases and J 0 bases, with 5 bases left between them. Germline V gene data show CDR1 as SGHVS and CDR2 as FNYEAQ. The CDR3 bases are TGTGCCAGCAGCTTACCTGGCTCCTACAATGAGCAGTTCTTC. Amino acid sequence: CASSLPGSYNEQFF.

This sequence joins TRBV11-3 and TRBJ2-2; tentatively, D is TRBD2 (6 bases). Germline CDR1 and CDR2: SGHNT and YENEEA. CDR3 size: 17 residues. V was trimmed by 5 bases and J by 2 bases, leaving 18 bases between them. CDR3 sequence: CASSLPGGSSNTGELFF. In nucleotides, the CDR3 is TGTGCCAGCAGCCTTCCTGGGGGGAGCTCAAACACCGGGGAGCTGTTTTTT.

In this sample, this clone turned up once. The rearrangement links TRBV4-3 to TRBJ2-1; TRBD2 matches at 9 bases. Looked up from germline, CDR1 is LGHNA and CDR2 is YSLEER. V lost 2 bases, J lost 7 bases, and 9 bases stayed unmatched. The CDR3 has 16 residues. CDR3 residues: CASSQSSGEGWNEQFF. The CDR3 DNA reads TGCGCCAGCAGCCAATCTAGCGGGGAGGGTTGGAATGAGCAGTTCTTC.

This chain links TRBV15 with TRBJ2-5; TRBD2 matches at 8 bases. The germline V gene has CDR1 LNHNV and CDR2 YYDKDF (reference sequence). The CDR3 has 14 amino acids. V lost 6 bases to trimming and J lost 4 bases; unmatched junction nucleotides: 7. For the CDR3, the DNA is TGTGCCACCAGAGATGGCCTAGCGGGAGAGACCCAGTACTTC. This translates into CATRDGLAGETQYF.

The chain recombines TRBV7-2 with TRBJ2-1; 12 nucleotides agree with TRBD2. Looked up from germline, CDR1 is SGHTA and CDR2 is FQGNSA. The CDR3 totals 15 residues. V was pared by 0 bases and J by 6 bases, with 0 bases of the junction left unmatched. The chain's CDR3 is CASSLAGLAGNEQFF. The CDR3 DNA follows: TGTGCCAGCAGCTTAGCGGGACTAGCGGGCAATGAGCAGTTCTTC.

The rearrangement links TRBV6-5 to TRBJ1-2, with 9 bases fitting TRBD1. CDR1 MNHEY and CDR2 SVGAGI come from the germline V gene. CDR3 length: 14 amino acids. V was clipped by 10 bases and J by 5 bases; unmatched bases: 11. The CDR3 region has the DNA TGTGCCACGGGACAGGGATTCACTTTTTATGGCTACACCTTC. The encoded protein is CATGQGFTFYGYTF.

This chain joins TRBV5-1 and TRBJ2-5; D ambiguous. This CDR3 contains 14 residues. Germline CDR1 is SGHRS and CDR2 is YFSETQ. The germline V and J ends were trimmed by 0 bases and 3 bases, with 9 bases remaining between them. Here the CDR3 reads CASSLEGVKETQYF. CDR3 nucleotides: TGCGCCAGCAGCTTGGAGGGTGTTAAAGAGACCCAGTACTTC. Full variable domain (outside the CDR3, taken from reference TRBV5-1 and TRBJ2-5): KAGVTQTPRYLIKTRGQQVTLSCSPISGHRSVSWYQQTPGQGLQFLFEYFSETQRNKGNFPGRFSGRQFSNSRSEMNVSTLELGDSALYLCASSLEGVKETQYFGPGTRLLVL.

A remark on this clone: This sample includes further DNA sequences coding for the same CDR3. The chain uses TRBV28 and TRBJ2-3; 7 nucleotides align to TRBD1. Germline V gives CDR1 MDHEN, CDR2 SYDVKM. The CDR3 spans 14 residues. J gave up 2 bases and V 5 bases, and 4 bases lay outside the gene matches. The CDR3 loop reads CASSGDRLTDTQYF. The DNA for the CDR3 is TGTGCCAGCAGTGGGGACAGACTCACAGATACGCAGTATTTT. Using reference TRBV28 and TRBJ2-3 for the parts outside the CDR3, the full variable domain is DVKVTQSSRYLVKRTGEKVFLECVQDMDHENMFWYRQDPGLGLRLIYFSYDVKMKEKGDIPEGYSVSREKKERFSLILESASTNQTSMYLCASSGDRLTDTQYFGPGTRLTVL.

This rearrangement joins TRBV6-5 to TRBJ2-5; D not certain. The V end lost 6 bases, the J end lost 0 bases, and 14 bases lay between the germline ends. Germline CDR1 reads MNHEY; CDR2 reads SVGAGI. The CDR3 runs 15 residues. In nucleotides, the CDR3 is TGTGCCAGCAGCCTCGTGAGCCCGTACCAAGAGACCCAGTACTTC. Translating it yields CASSLVSPYQETQYF.

This chain joins TRBV10-3 and TRBJ2-4; D possibly corresponds to TRBD1 (5 bases). V was cut by 0 bases and J by 0 bases, with 9 bases left in between. Germline-derived CDR1 and CDR2 are ENHRY and SYGVKD. The CDR3 consists of 16 residues. The CDR3 sequence: CAISESTGLAKNIQYF. The DNA for the CDR3 is TGTGCCATCAGTGAGTCAACAGGTCTAGCCAAAAACATTCAGTACTTC.

This sequence joins TRBV9 and TRBJ2-1, with D possibly TRBD2 on 6 matching bases. The germline gives CDR1 SGDLS, CDR2 YYNGEE. This CDR3 region has 15 residues. V gave up 0 bases and J gave up 6 bases, with 13 bases separating them. CDR3 nucleotides: TGTGCCAGCAGCGTAGACGGTGGGGGAGGCAATGAGCAGTTCTTC. Amino acid sequence: CASSVDGGGGNEQFF.

This clone was observed a single time. The DNA for the CDR3 is TGTGCCATCCCCTTCGGACAGAGCCCTACTGGGGAGCTGTTTTTT. Residues: CAIPFGQSPTGELFF. The chain recombines TRBV10-3 with TRBJ2-2, with D maybe TRBD1 (6 bases). The CDR3 runs to 15 residues. V was clipped by 8 bases and J by 8 bases, with 21 bases between them. Germline V lookup: CDR1 ENHRY, CDR2 SYGVKD.

The chain uses TRBV5-5 and TRBJ1-1; D remains ambiguous. Germline V gene sequence: CDR1 SGHKS, CDR2 YYEKEE (reference sequence). The CDR3 length is 14 residues. V lost 0 bases and J 1 base, leaving 7 bases between the germline ends. CDR3 sequence reads: CASSLAAGNTEAFF. The CDR3 DNA follows: TGTGCCAGCAGCTTGGCCGCAGGGAACACTGAAGCTTTCTTT. Supplemented by reference TRBV5-5 and TRBJ1-1, the full variable domain reads DAGVTQSPTHLIKTRGQQVTLRCSPISGHKSVSWYQQVLGQGPQFIFQYYEKEERGRGNFPDRFSARQFPNYSSELNVNALLLGDSALYLCASSLAAGNTEAFFGQGTRLTVV.

V is TRBV28 and J is TRBJ1-5, with D unresolved. CDR3 size: 14 residues. CDR1 is MDHEN, CDR2 SYDVKM, per germline. Deletions cut 6 bases from V and 3 bases from J, with 12 bases between. The CDR3 bases are TGTGCCAGCAGCCTGTCGGGGAACAATCAGCCCCAGCATTTT. Translating it yields CASSLSGNNQPQHF.

V and J are TRBV11-2 and TRBJ2-7; D not certain. Trimming pared 3 bases from V and 3 bases from J, leaving 18 bases between. Germline CDR1 and CDR2: SGHAT and FQNNGV. CDR3 length equals 16 residues. The CDR3 sequence is CASSLQKARGLYEQYF. CDR3 bases: TGTGCCAGCAGCTTGCAGAAGGCGAGAGGCCTCTACGAGCAGTACTTC.